This TCR beta chain came from a study of cytomegalovirus exposure and HLA in healthy donors. Study observations and caveats: Reports described diagnosis of cytomegalovirus status by the classifier as highly specific and sensitive. According to an earlier analysis, most TCR beta V segments yielded productive rearrangements about 87% or about 30% of the time.

Primers included in the PCR were 60 Vbeta and 13 Jbeta primers. Profiled with immunoSEQ multiplex PCR; TCRdb holds only in-frame clones, not every one. The sample consists of about 170,000 clones, about four fifths of them appearing once. Of note for this clone: Its antigen is as yet unknown.

Input material: PBMCs. The TCR comes from a male donor in good health and CMV-seronegative.

The CDR3 loop reads CASSKDTISGANVLTF. DNA of the CDR3: TGTGCCAGCAGCAAAGACACGATCTCTGGGGCCAACGTCCTGACTTTC. The chain links TRBV21-1 to TRBJ2-6; the D call in the table, TRBD1, was not verified against the DNA. TRBV21-1 is listed as a pseudogene. This CDR3 contains 16 residues.